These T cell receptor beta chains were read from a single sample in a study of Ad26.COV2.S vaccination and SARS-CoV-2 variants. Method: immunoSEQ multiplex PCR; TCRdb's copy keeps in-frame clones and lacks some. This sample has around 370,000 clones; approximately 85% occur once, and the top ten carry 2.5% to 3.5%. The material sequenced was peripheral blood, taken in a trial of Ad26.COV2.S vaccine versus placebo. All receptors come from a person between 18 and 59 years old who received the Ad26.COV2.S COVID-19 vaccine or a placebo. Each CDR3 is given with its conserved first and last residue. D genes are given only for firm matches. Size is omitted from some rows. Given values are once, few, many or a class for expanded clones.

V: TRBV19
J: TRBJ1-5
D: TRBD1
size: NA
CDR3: CASKGTGARDNQPQHF
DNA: TGTGCCAGTAAGGGTACAGGGGCGCGGGACAATCAGCCCCAGCATTTT

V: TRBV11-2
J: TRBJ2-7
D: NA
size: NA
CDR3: CASSLSPGPGYEQYF
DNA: TGTGCCAGCAGCTTAAGTCCGGGGCCGGGGTACGAGCAGTACTTC

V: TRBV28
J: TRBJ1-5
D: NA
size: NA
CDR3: CASRITGDLSNQPQHF
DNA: TGTGCCAGCAGAATTACGGGGGATCTTAGCAATCAGCCCCAGCATTTT

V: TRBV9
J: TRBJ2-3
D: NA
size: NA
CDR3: CASSRRAGFGTDTQYF
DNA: TGTGCCAGCAGTCGGAGGGCCGGGTTCGGCACAGATACGCAGTATTTT

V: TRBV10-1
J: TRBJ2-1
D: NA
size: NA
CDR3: CASSESIGPYNEQFF
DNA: TGCGCCAGCAGTGAGTCCATCGGCCCCTACAATGAGCAGTTCTTC

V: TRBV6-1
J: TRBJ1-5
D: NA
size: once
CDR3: CASSEAWVANQPQHF
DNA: TGTGCCAGCAGTGAAGCGTGGGTTGCCAATCAGCCCCAGCATTTT

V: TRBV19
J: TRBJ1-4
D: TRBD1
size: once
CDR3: CASCNGQGRNEKLFF
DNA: TGTGCCAGTTGTAATGGACAGGGACGGAACGAAAAACTGTTTTTT

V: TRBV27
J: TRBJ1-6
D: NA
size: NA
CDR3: CASSFTTGSPLHF
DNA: TGTGCCAGCAGTTTTACAACGGGGTCACCCCTCCACTTT

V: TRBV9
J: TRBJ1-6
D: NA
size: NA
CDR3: CASAAYNSPLHF
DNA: TGTGCCAGCGCGGCCTATAATTCACCCCTCCACTTT

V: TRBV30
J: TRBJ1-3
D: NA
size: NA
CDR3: CAWSEGISGNTIYF
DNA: TGTGCCTGGAGTGAGGGGATCTCTGGAAACACCATATATTTT

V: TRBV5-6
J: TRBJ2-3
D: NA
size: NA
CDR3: CASSLAWGRGGTDTQYF
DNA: TGTGCCAGCAGCTTGGCGTGGGGGCGGGGTGGGACAGATACGCAGTATTTT

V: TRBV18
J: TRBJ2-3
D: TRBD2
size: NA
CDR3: CASSPKTGTASGGASDTQYF
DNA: TGTGCCAGCTCCCCGAAGACCGGGACGGCTAGCGGGGGGGCCTCAGATACGCAGTATTTT

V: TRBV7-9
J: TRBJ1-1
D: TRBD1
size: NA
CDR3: CASRDTGANTEAFF
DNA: TGTGCCAGCAGGGATACAGGGGCGAACACTGAAGCTTTCTTT

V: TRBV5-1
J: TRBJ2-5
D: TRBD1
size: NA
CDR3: CASSAGQGLETQYF
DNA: TGCGCCAGCAGCGCGGGACAGGGGTTGGAGACCCAGTACTTC

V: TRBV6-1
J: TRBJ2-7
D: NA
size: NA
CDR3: CASSEKVYDEQYF
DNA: TGTGCCAGCAGTGAAAAGGTATACGACGAGCAGTACTTC

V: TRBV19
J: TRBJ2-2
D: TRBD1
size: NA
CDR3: CASRRGRSLTGELFF
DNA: TGTGCCAGTCGCAGGGGGCGTAGTCTGACCGGGGAGCTGTTTTTT

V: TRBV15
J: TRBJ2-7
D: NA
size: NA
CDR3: CATSRGRSSYEQYF
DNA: TGTGCCACCAGCAGAGGTCGGAGCTCCTACGAGCAGTACTTC

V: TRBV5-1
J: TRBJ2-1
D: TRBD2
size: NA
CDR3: CASSQGGLAIYNEQFF
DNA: TGCGCCAGCAGCCAGGGGGGACTAGCCATCTACAATGAGCAGTTCTTC

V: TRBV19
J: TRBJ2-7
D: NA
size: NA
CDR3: CASSDRQSYEQYF
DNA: TGTGCCAGTAGTGACCGACAGTCCTACGAGCAGTACTTC

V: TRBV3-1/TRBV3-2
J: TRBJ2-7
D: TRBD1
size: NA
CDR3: CASSQVTGGDYEQYF
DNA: TGTGCCAGCAGCCAGGTTACAGGGGGAGACTACGAGCAGTACTTC

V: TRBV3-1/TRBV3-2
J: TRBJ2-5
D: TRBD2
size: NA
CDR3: CASSQDSLLAGEETQYF
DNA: TGTGCCAGCAGCCAAGATTCCCTGCTAGCGGGGGAAGAGACCCAGTACTTC

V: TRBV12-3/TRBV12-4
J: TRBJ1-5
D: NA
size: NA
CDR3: CASSFQLREPQHF
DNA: TGTGCCAGCAGTTTTCAGCTTAGGGAGCCCCAGCATTTT

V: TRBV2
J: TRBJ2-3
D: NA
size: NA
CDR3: CASSRQVDTDTQYF
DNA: TGTGCCAGCAGTCGACAGGTTGACACAGATACGCAGTATTTT

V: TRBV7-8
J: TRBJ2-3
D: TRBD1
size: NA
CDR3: CASSRDRGTDTQYF
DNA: TGTGCCAGCAGCCGGGACAGGGGGACAGATACGCAGTATTTT

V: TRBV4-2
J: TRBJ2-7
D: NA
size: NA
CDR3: CASSQEIQGYEQYF
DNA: TGTGCCAGCAGCCAAGAGATTCAGGGCTACGAGCAGTACTTC

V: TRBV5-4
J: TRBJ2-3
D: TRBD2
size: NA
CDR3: CASSRRLAGSDTQYF
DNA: TGTGCCAGCAGCCGGAGACTAGCGGGATCGGATACGCAGTATTTT